This T cell receptor (beta chain) was observed in a study of T cell changes during pregnancy in multiple sclerosis. The assay was immunoSEQ multiplex PCR, and TCRdb's table has in-frame clones only and misses some. Here the sample spans about 36,000 clones, about 88% being singletons. There are many counts of this clone. Germline V gene sequence: CDR1 SGHRS, CDR2 YFSETQ. The CDR3 contains 16 residues. Trimming removed 0 bases from V and 0 bases from J, with 10 bases in between. The V gene is TRBV5-1, the J gene TRBJ1-3; D is unresolved. The source was CD8+ T cells from peripheral blood mononuclear cells, collected in the third trimester of pregnancy. This TCR derives from a female donor with multiple sclerosis, enrolled in a pregnancy study. The CDR3 region has the DNA TGCGCCAGCAGCTTGGGGGCAGTAAACTCTGGAAACACCATATATTTT. Protein: CASSLGAVNSGNTIYF.